These T cell receptor beta chains were read from a single sample in a study of blood T cell repertoires in COVID-19. Clones were sequenced by immunoSEQ multiplex PCR, and TCRdb holds only the in-frame ones, with some missing. The sample shows 110,000 to 150,000 clones, roughly four fifths of them seen only once. The sample was peripheral blood. The receptor set was obtained from a human donor in a cohort sampled during active COVID-19. CDR3s include the opening cysteine and the closing phenylalanine or tryptophan. D genes are given only for firm matches.

TRBV5-6	TRBJ1-3	NA	CASSLEGREAGNTIYF
TRBV3-1/TRBV3-2	TRBJ2-1	NA	CASSQGWQAAQGQFF
TRBV19	TRBJ2-3	TRBD2	CASSITSGVNTQYF
TRBV11-2	TRBJ2-2	TRBD2	CASSFGLAKNTGELFF
TRBV5-4	TRBJ2-6	NA	CASSHRENGANVLTF
TRBV30	TRBJ1-4	TRBD1	CAWSTEGAGF
TRBV28	TRBJ2-7	NA	CASTTGSYEQYF
TRBV10-3	TRBJ2-3	TRBD2	CAIRGTSGSADTQYF
TRBV10-2	TRBJ2-3	TRBD2	CASSEGGGRRTDTQYF
TRBV7-3	TRBJ2-1	NA	CASSPEASSYNEQFF
TRBV5-1	TRBJ2-1	NA	CASSLAGSNDNEQFF
TRBV11-3	TRBJ2-7	TRBD2	CASSPGGLAGDEQYF
TRBV6-5	TRBJ2-7	TRBD1	CATRRQGPYEQYF
TRBV27	TRBJ2-5	NA	CASHGAGAQYF
TRBV19	TRBJ1-3	TRBD1	CASNGGQGARGTIYF
TRBV30	TRBJ2-7	NA	CAWSVFRGSYEQYF
TRBV11-3	TRBJ2-2	TRBD2	CASSLGTSLTGELFF
TRBV3-1/TRBV3-2	TRBJ1-5	TRBD1	CASSQGQGRQPQHF
TRBV24-1	TRBJ1-2	TRBD1	CATSDQRAGGGYTF
TRBV7-9	TRBJ2-1	TRBD2	CASSLVGLAGSNEQFF
TRBV27	TRBJ2-5	TRBD2	CASSFLAGPQETQYF
TRBV7-9	TRBJ2-2	TRBD2	CASRPLGTSTGELFF
TRBV20-1	TRBJ2-1	NA	CSASLENEQFF
TRBV19	TRBJ1-5	NA	CASHRRGQASGSNQPQHF
TRBV29-1	TRBJ2-2	TRBD1	CSVGLTGAIDTGELFF
TRBV29-1	TRBJ1-1	NA	CSADNRVGLSEAFF
TRBV28	TRBJ2-7	NA	CASRDRSTEEQYF
TRBV29-1	TRBJ2-7	TRBD1	CSAGDRGEQYF
TRBV4-1	TRBJ2-7	NA	CASSQVAGVLAYEQYF
TRBV6-6	TRBJ2-2	NA	CASSRTSPDLRAGELFF
TRBV6-5	TRBJ2-7	NA	CASKSGAYEQYF
TRBV5-5	TRBJ2-6	TRBD1	CASTTHPGQGPSGANVLTF
TRBV5-6	TRBJ1-1	TRBD1	CASIDRTGAKTEAFF
TRBV11-3	TRBJ2-2	NA	CASSLGPSVTGELFF
TRBV28	TRBJ2-4	NA	CASKYSGQDIQYF
TRBV18	TRBJ2-3	NA	CASSPFADTQYF
TRBV3-1/TRBV3-2	TRBJ1-2	NA	CASSQEDRGTKYGYTF
TRBV6-5	TRBJ2-1	NA	CASRRGNEQFF
TRBV6-2/TRBV6-3	TRBJ1-1	TRBD1	CASSLRGPEAFF
TRBV7-2	TRBJ2-5	NA	CASSTDTRQETQYF
TRBV28	TRBJ2-7	TRBD1	CASNIGTGTTYEQYF